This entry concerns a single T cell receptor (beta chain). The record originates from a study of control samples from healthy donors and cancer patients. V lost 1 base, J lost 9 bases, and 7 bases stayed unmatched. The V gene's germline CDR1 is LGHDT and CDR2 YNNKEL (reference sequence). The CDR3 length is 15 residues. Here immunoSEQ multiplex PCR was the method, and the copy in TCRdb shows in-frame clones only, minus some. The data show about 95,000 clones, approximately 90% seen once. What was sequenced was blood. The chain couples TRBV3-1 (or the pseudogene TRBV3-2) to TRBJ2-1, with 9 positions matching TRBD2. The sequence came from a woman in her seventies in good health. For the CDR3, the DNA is TGTGCCAGCAGCCAAGTTGCGGGAGGGCCGTGTGAGCAGTTCTTC. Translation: CASSQVAGGPCEQFF.